These 32 T cell receptor beta chains were all obtained from the same sample, sequenced in a study of T and B cells in COVID-19 patients. BIOMED2 TRB-A/B primer pools were used in multiplex TRB PCR. MiXCR, applied by TCRdb to the multiplex PCR reads, yields one record per CDR3 protein. The sample has 17,000 or so distinct CDR3 sequences; about a quarter are singletons. Blood genomic DNA input for TRB amplification was 250-500 ng. Source material: blood. These receptor sequences come from a human donor who had recovered from COVID-19.

This clonotype was detected many times. This sequence joins TRBV13 and TRBJ2-7; D gene unclear. There are 12 residues in the CDR3. Germline lookup yields CDR1 PRHDT and CDR2 FYEKMQ (reference sequence). V lost 1 base and J lost 5, with 6 bases in between. The DNA for the CDR3 is TGTGCCAGCAGCTTAGTAGGGAACGAGCAGTACTTC. Its translation: CASSLVGNEQYF.

Sample share makes this clonotype medium-sized. This rearrangement joins TRBV6-5 to TRBJ2-2, with D perhaps matching TRBD2 (6 bases). There are 12 residues in the CDR3. V was trimmed by 6 bases and J by 6 bases, leaving 8 bases between them. The germline V gene has CDR1 MNHEY and CDR2 SVGAGI. This CDR3 reads CASRPGAGELFF. CDR3 DNA sequence: TGTGCCAGCAGACCGGGGGCCGGGGAGCTGTTTTTT.

This clonotype ranks as medium-sized. The chain carries TRBV19 and TRBJ2-1, with TRBD2 matching over 8 bases. V dropped 5 bases and J dropped 11; count of bases not matched to a gene: 11. Germline loops: CDR1 LNHDA, CDR2 SQIVND (reference sequence). The CDR3 length is 14 residues. The CDR3 region has the DNA TGTGCCAGTAGTTTTCGGGAGGGAAATGATAAGCAGTTCTTC. It specifies CASSFREGNDKQFF.

In its sample, this clonotype was seen many times. V usage is TRBV29-1 and J usage is TRBJ2-4; no firm D call. Germline lookup yields CDR1 SQVTM and CDR2 ANQGSEA. The CDR3 loop spans 12 amino acids. The V end lost 7 bases, the J end lost 1 base, and 8 bases lay between the germline ends. CDR3 sequence (DNA): TGCAGCGCTGGCCCCGCCAAAAACATTCAGTACTTC. As protein: CSAGPAKNIQYF.

This clonotype has at least ten counts. The chain links TRBV6-2 or TRBV6-3 to TRBJ2-1, with 8 bases aligning to TRBD2. The V segment lost 5 bases and the J segment 10 bases; nucleotides outside the gene matches: 13. Germline CDR1 reads MNHEY; CDR2 reads SVGEGT. The length of the CDR3 is 15 residues. CDR3 residues: CASSKAGALSWEQFF. DNA for the CDR3: TGTGCCAGCAGTAAAGCGGGAGCGCTTTCTTGGGAGCAGTTCTTC.

This clonotype is judged medium-sized. The rearrangement links TRBV6-5 to TRBJ1-4; D perhaps matches TRBD1 (6 bases). V lost 5 bases and J lost 4, with 14 bases in between. In germline, CDR1 is MNHEY, CDR2 SVGAGI. This CDR3 has 15 residues. The CDR3, as DNA: TGTGCCAGCAGTCCAACACAGGGCCGTAATGAAAAACTGTTTTTT. This gives the protein CASSPTQGRNEKLFF.

The rearrangement links TRBV6-4 to TRBJ1-4; 9 bases align to TRBD1. J lost 4 bases, V lost 0 bases, and 0 bases had no gene match. CDR1 is MRHNA and CDR2 is SNTAGT in the germline V gene. CDR3 size: 15 residues. CDR3 sequence: CASSDSTGGNEKLFF. The DNA of the CDR3 is TGTGCCAGCAGTGACTCGACAGGGGGTAATGAAAAACTGTTTTTT.

This clonotype was seen only a few times. The gene calls are TRBV6-5 and TRBJ2-7; a possible D gene is TRBD1 (5 bases). The germline V and J ends were trimmed by 0 bases and 0 bases, with 15 bases remaining between them. Germline loops: CDR1 MNHEY, CDR2 SVGAGI. The CDR3 sequence is 17 residues long. The CDR3 loop is CASSYSTGYRSSYEQYF. The DNA for the CDR3 is TGTGCCAGCAGTTACTCGACGGGTTACAGGAGCTCCTACGAGCAGTACTTC.

The chain uses TRBV29-1 and TRBJ1-2; no clear D. V was cut by 7 bases and J by 8 bases, with 8 bases left in between. The CDR3 runs 9 residues. CDR1 SQVTM and CDR2 ANQGSEA come from the germline V gene. The CDR3 here is CSEGGGYTF. As DNA, the CDR3 is TGCAGCGAGGGAGGAGGCTACACCTTC.

V usage is TRBV7-2 and J usage is TRBJ2-3; 12 nucleotides align to TRBD2. V trimming: 7 bases; J trimming: 13 bases; junction bases outside the gene matches: 15. Germline V gives CDR1 SGHTA, CDR2 FQGNSA. The length of the CDR3 is 15 residues. In DNA, the CDR3 is TGTGCCAGCATCCTAGGGAGCGCCACTAGCGGGAGGAAGTATTTT. The encoded protein is CASILGSATSGRKYF.

The chain uses TRBV6-5 and TRBJ1-1; 8 bases line up with TRBD1. This CDR3 has 14 residues. Germline assignment: CDR1 MNHEY and CDR2 SVGAGI. With V trimmed by 6 bases and J by 1 base, 4 bases remained unmatched. CDR3 sequence (DNA): TGTGCCAGCAGCCGTGACAGGGGGAACACTGAAGCTTTCTTT. Translation: CASSRDRGNTEAFF.

In this sample, this clonotype turned up many times. The chain combines TRBV5-6 with TRBJ2-7; D call uncertain. Germline CDR1 reads SGHDT; CDR2 reads YYEEEE. V lost 1 base, J lost 2 bases, and 13 bases lay in between. This CDR3 region has 15 residues. The CDR3 region is CASSLRFFYPYEQYF. The CDR3 region has the DNA TGTGCCAGCAGCTTGCGTTTCTTTTACCCCTACGAGCAGTACTTC. Based on the CDR3 plus reference TRBV5-6 and TRBJ2-7, the full variable domain is DAGVTQSPTHLIKTRGQQVTLRCSPKSGHDTVSWYQQALGQGPQFIFQYYEEEERQRGNFPDRFSGHQFPNYSSELNVNALLLGDSALYLCASSLRFFYPYEQYFGPGTRLTVT.

On this clonotype: This sequence may be a read error, since a much larger clone differs from it by one base. V usage is TRBV29-1 and J usage is TRBJ1-2, with TRBD1 matching 7 bases. The CDR3 is made up of 11 amino acids. In germline, CDR1 is SQVTM, CDR2 ANQGSEA. The junction had 8 bases not matched to a gene; V was cut back by 4 bases and J by 12 bases. The DNA of the CDR3 is TGCAGCGTTGTAGGGGGCAGAGGCCACACCTTC. Residues: CSVVGGRGHTF.

This clonotype was counted a few times. The DNA for the CDR3 is TGTGCCAGCAGCTTACCGGCCACTGAAGCTTTCTTT. The encoded protein is CASSLPATEAFF. The rearrangement joins TRBV7-6 to TRBJ1-1; D is ambiguous. CDR3 length: 12 residues. Germline values: CDR1 SGHVS, CDR2 FNYEAQ. Trimming stripped 2 bases from V and 4 bases from J, with 5 bases between. Full variable domain (remainder filled in from reference TRBV7-6 and TRBJ1-1): GAGVSQSPRYKVTKRGQDVALRCDPISGHVSLYWYRQALGQGPEFLTYFNYEAQQDKSGLPNDRFSAERPEGSISTLTIQRTEQRDSAMYRCASSLPATEAFFGQGTRLTVV.

The chain joins TRBV7-2 to TRBJ2-3; no firm D call. The CDR3 length is 15 residues. Trimming stripped 1 base from V and 2 bases from J, with 10 bases between. Germline values: CDR1 SGHTA, CDR2 FQGNSA. The CDR3 DNA sequence: TGTGCCAGCAGCTTAGGTGGGTTTCCCACAGATACGCAGTATTTT. This sequence encodes CASSLGGFPTDTQYF.

This clonotype was observed a few times. V and J are TRBV28 and TRBJ2-2, with TRBD2 identical over 10 bases. Trimming took 8 bases from V and 6 from J; bases not matched to a gene: 9. The CDR3 is 15 residues long. Germline CDR1 MDHEN, CDR2 SYDVKM. The CDR3 spells CASGWSSGSPGELFF. The DNA of the CDR3 is TGTGCCAGCGGGTGGTCTAGCGGGAGCCCCGGGGAGCTGTTTTTT.

This clonotype is labeled as medium-sized. V and J are TRBV29-1 and TRBJ1-3; unclear D gene. Germline V gene data show CDR1 as SQVTM and CDR2 as ANQGSEA. Trimming cost V 5 bases and J 2 bases, with 10 bases left between them. The CDR3 runs to 13 residues. DNA of the CDR3: TGCAGCGTTAAAGGGAGGACTGGAAACACCATATATTTT. It is translated as CSVKGRTGNTIYF.

V usage is TRBV6-1 and J usage is TRBJ2-6; D perhaps matches TRBD1 (6 bases). The CDR3 is made up of 20 amino acids. Trimming cost V 7 bases and J 4 bases, with 29 bases left between them. Germline loops: CDR1 MNHNS, CDR2 SASEGT. The CDR3 bases are TGTGCCAGCACCCTTGCCAGAACGGGACCCCGAAGGGGGGGGGCCAACGTCCTGACTTTC. This gives the protein CASTLARTGPRRGGANVLTF.

The chain combines TRBV6-2 or TRBV6-3 with TRBJ1-1; no reliable D call. V lost 4 bases, J lost 0 bases, and 9 bases lay in between. Germline CDR1 reads MNHEY; CDR2 reads SVGEGT. The CDR3 contains 14 residues. CDR3 DNA: TGTGCCAGCAGTTGGGAACGGTTGAACACTGAAGCTTTCTTT. Translated, it gives CASSWERLNTEAFF.

Concerning this clonotype itself: A much bigger clone sits one base away, suggesting this may be a read error. J is TRBJ1-2 and V is TRBV19; TRBD1 is a possible D gene (6 bases). Germline-derived CDR1 and CDR2 are LNHDA and SQIVND (reference sequence). CDR3 length: 14 residues. The V and J ends lost 6 bases and 4 bases respectively, with 15 bases between them. CDR3 residues: CASSDAGAIYGYTF. DNA for the CDR3: TGTGCCAGTAGCGACGCGGGGGCGATCTATGGCTACACCTTC. The variable domain in full, with the rest retrieved from reference TRBV19 and TRBJ1-2, is DGGITQSPKYLFRKEGQNVTLSCEQNLNHDAMYWYRQDPGQGLRLIYYSQIVNDFQKGDIAEGYSVSREKKESFPLTVTSAQKNPTAFYLCASSDAGAIYGYTFGSGTRLTVV.

Within the sample, this clonotype is medium-sized. The V and J genes are TRBV29-1 and TRBJ2-2; no definite D call. Trimming shortened V by 6 bases and J by 6 bases, and 20 bases separated the two germline ends. Germline CDR1 is SQVTM and CDR2 is ANQGSEA. This CDR3 spans 15 amino acids. The CDR3 is CSVRDWGSRPGELFF. The CDR3 DNA reads TGCAGCGTGAGAGACTGGGGTTCCCGTCCCGGGGAGCTGTTTTTT.

V gene TRBV6-4 combines with J gene TRBJ1-1, with D unclear. The V gene lost 0 bases and the J gene lost 5 bases, with 7 bases spanning the gap. CDR3 length: 13 amino acids. Germline-derived CDR1 and CDR2 are MRHNA and SNTAGT. CDR3 coding DNA: TGTGCCAGCAGTGACTCCGATACGACTGAAGCTTTCTTT. Translation: CASSDSDTTEAFF.

This clonotype is categorized as medium-sized. One end of the junction is discordant with germline, which a read error may explain. The chain joins TRBV5-1 to TRBJ1-6, with D possibly TRBD1 on 5 matching bases. Germline V gene sequence: CDR1 SGHRS, CDR2 YFSETQ. This CDR3 has 15 amino acids. The CDR3 DNA is TGTGCCAGCAGCCATAATCAGGGTTATAATTCACCCCTCCACTTT. The encoded protein is CASSHNQGYNSPLHF.

V usage is TRBV6-2 or TRBV6-3 and J usage is TRBJ1-1; D remains ambiguous. Trimming took off 2 bases at V and 1 base at J, with 14 bases between the two ends. The CDR3 consists of 16 residues. CDR1 is MNHEY and CDR2 is SVGEGT in the germline V gene. The CDR3 DNA reads TGTGCCAGCAGTTACATTCGGACGGGGAGGAACACTGAAGCTTTCTTT. Amino acid sequence: CASSYIRTGRNTEAFF.

The table lists this clonotype with many counts. The rearrangement uses TRBV19 and TRBJ1-2, with D possibly TRBD1 on 5 matching bases. The CDR3 is made up of 15 amino acids. The V and J ends lost 0 bases and 4 bases respectively, with 12 bases between them. From germline, CDR1 is LNHDA and CDR2 SQIVND (reference sequence). The CDR3 DNA reads as TGTGCCAGTAGTATAGAAGGCAGGGTGGCCTATGGCTACACCTTC. Protein: CASSIEGRVAYGYTF.

This clonotype showed up many times. The chain is built from TRBV19 and TRBJ1-1; TRBD1 matches at 10 bases. Germline-derived CDR1 and CDR2 are LNHDA and SQIVND (reference sequence). The CDR3 extends over 15 amino acids. After removal of 6 bases from V and 1 base from J, the junction contained 5 bases not matched to a gene. The DNA of the CDR3 is TGTGCCAGTAGGGACAGGGGGAGGGCGAACACTGAAGCTTTCTTT. Its protein is CASRDRGRANTEAFF.

The rearrangement links TRBV6-4 to TRBJ2-3; no clear D gene. CDR3 size: 13 residues. Per germline, CDR1 MRHNA and CDR2 SNTAGT. V lost 4 bases to trimming and J lost 2 bases, with 7 bases between them. The CDR3 loop reads CASSAVFTDTQYF. The CDR3 nucleotides read TGTGCCAGCAGTGCTGTTTTCACAGATACGCAGTATTTT.

To note about this clonotype: One junction end disagrees with the germline gene, perhaps due to a read error. The chain links TRBV6-5 to TRBJ1-3; D might be TRBD1 (5 bases). The germline V gene encodes CDR1 MNHEY and CDR2 SVGAGI. The CDR3 consists of 14 residues. The CDR3: CASSWGSSGNTLYF. CDR3 sequence (DNA): TGTGCCAGCAGTTGGGGGTCGTCTGGAAACACCTTATATTTT.

This clonotype showed up just a few times. V usage is TRBV5-1 and J usage is TRBJ2-3, with D hard to call. Germline V gene sequence: CDR1 SGHRS, CDR2 YFSETQ. The CDR3 sequence is 18 residues long. V was clipped by 0 bases and J by 0 bases, with 17 bases between them. Here the CDR3 reads CASSLVAKRALSTDTQYF. Written as DNA, the CDR3 is TGCGCCAGCAGCTTGGTGGCGAAAAGAGCGTTAAGCACAGATACGCAGTATTTT.

This chain links TRBV12-3 or TRBV12-4 with TRBJ2-2; maybe TRBD2 (7 bases). V lost 7 bases and J 2 bases, leaving 17 bases between the germline ends. The CDR3 has 16 amino acids. The CDR3 sequence is CASKRGGLRNTGELFF. The DNA of the CDR3 is TGTGCCAGCAAAAGGGGGGGGTTGAGAAACACCGGGGAGCTGTTTTTT.

To note about this clonotype: One end of the junction does not line up with germline, which may come from a read error. This chain links TRBV7-4 with TRBJ2-2; the D gene is possibly TRBD1 (6 bases). This CDR3 region has 17 residues. Germline CDR1 reads SGHVT; CDR2 reads SQSDAQ. The CDR3 DNA sequence: TGTGCTAGCAGCTTGGGGGCCGGGCAGGTGAACACCGGGGAGCTGTTTTTT. Its protein product is CASSLGAGQVNTGELFF.

Judged by abundance, this clonotype is medium-sized. The V gene is TRBV6-4, the J gene TRBJ2-2, with TRBD2 as a possible D gene (6 bases). The CDR3 is 14 amino acids. Germline V gives CDR1 MRHNA, CDR2 SNTAGT. Trimming stripped 0 bases from V and 4 bases from J, with 6 bases between. CDR3 region: CASSDSTSTGELFF. The CDR3 nucleotides read TGTGCCAGCAGTGACTCGACTAGCACCGGGGAGCTGTTTTTT.